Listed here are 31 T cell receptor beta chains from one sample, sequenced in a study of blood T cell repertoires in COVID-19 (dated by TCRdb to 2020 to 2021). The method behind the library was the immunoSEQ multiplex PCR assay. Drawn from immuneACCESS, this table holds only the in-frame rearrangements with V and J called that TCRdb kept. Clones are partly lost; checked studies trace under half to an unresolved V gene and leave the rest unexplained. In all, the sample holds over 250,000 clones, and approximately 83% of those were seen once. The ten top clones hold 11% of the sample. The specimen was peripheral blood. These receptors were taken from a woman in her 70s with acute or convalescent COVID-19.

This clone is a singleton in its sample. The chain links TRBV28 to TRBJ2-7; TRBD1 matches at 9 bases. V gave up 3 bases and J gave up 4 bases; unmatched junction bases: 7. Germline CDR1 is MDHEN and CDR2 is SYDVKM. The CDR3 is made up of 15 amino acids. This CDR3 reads CASSLGDRVLYEQYF. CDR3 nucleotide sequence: TGTGCCAGCAGTTTGGGGGACAGGGTTTTGTACGAGCAGTACTTC. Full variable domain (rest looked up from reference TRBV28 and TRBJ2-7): DVKVTQSSRYLVKRTGEKVFLECVQDMDHENMFWYRQDPGLGLRLIYFSYDVKMKEKGDIPEGYSVSREKKERFSLILESASTNQTSMYLCASSLGDRVLYEQYFGPGTRLTVT.

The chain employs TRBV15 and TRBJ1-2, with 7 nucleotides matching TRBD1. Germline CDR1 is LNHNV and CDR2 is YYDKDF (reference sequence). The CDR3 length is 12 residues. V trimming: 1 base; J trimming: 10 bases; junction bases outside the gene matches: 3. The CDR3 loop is CATSRAGQSYTF. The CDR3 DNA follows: TGTGCCACCAGCAGAGCGGGACAGTCCTACACCTTC. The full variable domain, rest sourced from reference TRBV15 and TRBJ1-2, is DAMVIQNPRYQVTQFGKPVTLSCSQTLNHNVMYWYQQKSSQAPKLLFHYYDKDFNNEADTPDNFQSRRPNTSFCFLDIRSPGLGDTAMYLCATSRAGQSYTFGSGTRLTVV.

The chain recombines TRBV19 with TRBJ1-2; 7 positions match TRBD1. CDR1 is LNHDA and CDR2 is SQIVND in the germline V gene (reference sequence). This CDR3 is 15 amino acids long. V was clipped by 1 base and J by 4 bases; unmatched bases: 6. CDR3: CASSIAGTAVYGYTF. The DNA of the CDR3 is TGTGCCAGTAGTATAGCCGGGACAGCGGTCTATGGCTACACCTTC.

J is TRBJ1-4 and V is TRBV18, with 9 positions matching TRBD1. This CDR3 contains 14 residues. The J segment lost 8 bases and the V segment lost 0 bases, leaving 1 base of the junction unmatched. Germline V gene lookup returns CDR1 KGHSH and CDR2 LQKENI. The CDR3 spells CASSPPGTGEKLFF. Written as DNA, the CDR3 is TGTGCCAGCTCACCACCGGGGACAGGGGAAAAACTGTTTTTT.

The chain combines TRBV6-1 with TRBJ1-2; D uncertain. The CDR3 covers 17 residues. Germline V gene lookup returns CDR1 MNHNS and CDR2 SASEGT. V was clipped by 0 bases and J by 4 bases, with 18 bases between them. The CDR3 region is CASSEARSFLPSYGYTF. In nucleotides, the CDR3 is TGTGCCAGCAGTGAAGCTCGCAGCTTCTTGCCTAGCTATGGCTACACCTTC.

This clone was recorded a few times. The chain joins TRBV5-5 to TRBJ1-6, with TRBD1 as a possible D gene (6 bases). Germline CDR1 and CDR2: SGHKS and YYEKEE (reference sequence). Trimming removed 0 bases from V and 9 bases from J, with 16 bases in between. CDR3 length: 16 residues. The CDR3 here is CASSLGPPLTGSPLHF. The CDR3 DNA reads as TGTGCCAGCAGCTTGGGCCCCCCTCTGACAGGTTCACCCCTCCACTTT.

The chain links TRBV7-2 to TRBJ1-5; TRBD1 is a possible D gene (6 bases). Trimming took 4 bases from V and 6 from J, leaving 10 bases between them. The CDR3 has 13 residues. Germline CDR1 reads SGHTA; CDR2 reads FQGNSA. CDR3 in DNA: TGTGCCAGCAGCTCACGGGACACTCAGCCCCAGCATTTT. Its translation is CASSSRDTQPQHF.

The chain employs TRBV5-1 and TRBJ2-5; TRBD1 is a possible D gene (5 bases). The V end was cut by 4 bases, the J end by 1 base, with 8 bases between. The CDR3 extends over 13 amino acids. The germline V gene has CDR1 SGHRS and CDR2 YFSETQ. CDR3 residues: CASSADTQETQYF. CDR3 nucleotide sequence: TGCGCCAGCAGCGCGGACACCCAAGAGACCCAGTACTTC.

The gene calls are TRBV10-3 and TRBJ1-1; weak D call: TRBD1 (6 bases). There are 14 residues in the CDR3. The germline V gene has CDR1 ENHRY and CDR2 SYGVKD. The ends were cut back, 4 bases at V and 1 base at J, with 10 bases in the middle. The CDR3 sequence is CAISATGTNTEAFF. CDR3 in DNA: TGTGCCATCAGTGCGACAGGAACGAACACTGAAGCTTTCTTT.

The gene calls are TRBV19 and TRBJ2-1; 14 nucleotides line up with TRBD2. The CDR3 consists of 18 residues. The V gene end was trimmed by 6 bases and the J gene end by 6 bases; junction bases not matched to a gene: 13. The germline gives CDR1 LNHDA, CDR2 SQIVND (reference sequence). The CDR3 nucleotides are TGTGCCAGTAGCGCGACTAGCGGGGGGGCCGTCCCCGTCAATGAGCAGTTCTTC. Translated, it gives CASSATSGGAVPVNEQFF.

CDR3 protein: CASTGGGAEQFF. Written as DNA, the CDR3 is TGTGCCAGCACTGGCGGGGGAGCGGAGCAGTTCTTC. The chain uses TRBV2 and TRBJ2-1; 7 bases agree with TRBD2. This CDR3 is 12 amino acids long. Germline CDR1 reads SNHLY; CDR2 reads FYNNEI. V was pared by 7 bases and J by 10 bases, with 7 bases of the junction left unmatched.

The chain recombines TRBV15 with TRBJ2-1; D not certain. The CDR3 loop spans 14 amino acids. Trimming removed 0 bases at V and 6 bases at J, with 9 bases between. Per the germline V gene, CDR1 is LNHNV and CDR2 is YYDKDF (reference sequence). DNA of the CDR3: TGTGCCACCAGCAGAGATCTTATTTTCAATGAGCAGTTCTTC. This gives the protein CATSRDLIFNEQFF.

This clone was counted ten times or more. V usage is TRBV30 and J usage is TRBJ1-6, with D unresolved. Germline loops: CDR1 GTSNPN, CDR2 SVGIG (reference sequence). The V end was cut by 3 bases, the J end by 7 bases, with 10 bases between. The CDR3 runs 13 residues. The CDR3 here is CAWRAGYNSPLHF. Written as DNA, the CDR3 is TGTGCCTGGAGGGCGGGGTACAATTCACCCCTCCACTTT.

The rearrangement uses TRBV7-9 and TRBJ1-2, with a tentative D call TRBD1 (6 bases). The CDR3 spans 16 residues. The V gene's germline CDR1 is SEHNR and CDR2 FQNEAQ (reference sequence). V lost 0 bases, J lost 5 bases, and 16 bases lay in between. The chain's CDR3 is CASSLAGAGPLYGYTF. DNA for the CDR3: TGTGCCAGCAGCTTAGCGGGGGCAGGTCCATTGTATGGCTACACCTTC.

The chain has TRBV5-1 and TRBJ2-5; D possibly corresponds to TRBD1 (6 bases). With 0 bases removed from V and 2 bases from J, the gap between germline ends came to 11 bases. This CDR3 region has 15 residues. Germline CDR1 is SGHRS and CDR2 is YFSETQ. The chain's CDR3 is CASSLVPTGQETQYF. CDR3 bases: TGCGCCAGCAGCTTGGTACCGACAGGTCAAGAGACCCAGTACTTC.

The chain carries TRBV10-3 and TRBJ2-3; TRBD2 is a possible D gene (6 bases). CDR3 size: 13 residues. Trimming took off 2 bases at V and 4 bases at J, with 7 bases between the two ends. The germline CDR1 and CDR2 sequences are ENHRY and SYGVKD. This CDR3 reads CAISERGSDTQYF. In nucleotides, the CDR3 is TGTGCCATCAGTGAGCGGGGGTCAGATACGCAGTATTTT.

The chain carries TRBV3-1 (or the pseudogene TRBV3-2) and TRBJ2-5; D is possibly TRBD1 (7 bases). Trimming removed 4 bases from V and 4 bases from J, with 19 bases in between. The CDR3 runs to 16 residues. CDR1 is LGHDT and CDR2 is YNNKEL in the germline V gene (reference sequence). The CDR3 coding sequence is TGTGCCAGCAGCCTCCATAAGGGGCAGGGGGGAGAGACCCAGTACTTC. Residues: CASSLHKGQGGETQYF.

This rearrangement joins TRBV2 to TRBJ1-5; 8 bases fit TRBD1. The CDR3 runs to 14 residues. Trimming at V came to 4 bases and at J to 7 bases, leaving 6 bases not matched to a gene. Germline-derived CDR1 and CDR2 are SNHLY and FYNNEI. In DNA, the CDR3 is TGTGCCAGCAGTGGGACAGGGCAGGTACAGCCCCAGCATTTT. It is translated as CASSGTGQVQPQHF.

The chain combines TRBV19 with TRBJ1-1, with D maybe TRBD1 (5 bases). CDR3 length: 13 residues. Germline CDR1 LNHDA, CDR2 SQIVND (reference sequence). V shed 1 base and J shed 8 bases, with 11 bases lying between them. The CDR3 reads CASSIVHRGEAFF. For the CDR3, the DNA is TGTGCCAGTAGTATAGTCCATCGGGGGGAAGCTTTCTTT.

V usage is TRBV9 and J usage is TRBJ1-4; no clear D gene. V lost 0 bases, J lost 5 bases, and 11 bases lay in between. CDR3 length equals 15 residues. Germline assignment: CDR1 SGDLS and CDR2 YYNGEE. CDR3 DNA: TGTGCCAGCAGCGTAGGGGAGGTGGCGAATGAAAAACTGTTTTTT. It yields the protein CASSVGEVANEKLFF.

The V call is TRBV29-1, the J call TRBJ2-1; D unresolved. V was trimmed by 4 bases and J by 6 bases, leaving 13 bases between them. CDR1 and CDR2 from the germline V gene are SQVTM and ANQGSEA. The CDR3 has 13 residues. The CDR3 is CSVVETLINEQFF. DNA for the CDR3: TGCAGCGTTGTGGAGACGTTGATCAATGAGCAGTTCTTC.

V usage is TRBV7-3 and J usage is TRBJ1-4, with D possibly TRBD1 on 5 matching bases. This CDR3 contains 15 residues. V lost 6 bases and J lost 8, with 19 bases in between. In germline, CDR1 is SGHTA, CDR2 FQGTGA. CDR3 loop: CASSLIGGAGEKLFF. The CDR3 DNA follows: TGTGCCAGCAGTCTAATCGGGGGAGCGGGGGAAAAACTGTTTTTT.

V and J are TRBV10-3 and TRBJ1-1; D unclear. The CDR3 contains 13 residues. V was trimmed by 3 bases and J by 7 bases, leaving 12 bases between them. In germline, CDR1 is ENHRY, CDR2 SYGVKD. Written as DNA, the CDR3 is TGTGCCATCAGTGACGCGCCTTACAGTGAAGCTTTCTTT. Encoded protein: CAISDAPYSEAFF.

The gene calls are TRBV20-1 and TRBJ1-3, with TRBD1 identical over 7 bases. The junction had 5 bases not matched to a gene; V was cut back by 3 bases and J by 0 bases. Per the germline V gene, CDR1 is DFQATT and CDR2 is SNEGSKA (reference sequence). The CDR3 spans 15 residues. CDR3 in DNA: TGCAGTGCTAGTATGGACAGGTACTCTGGAAACACCATATATTTT. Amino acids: CSASMDRYSGNTIYF.

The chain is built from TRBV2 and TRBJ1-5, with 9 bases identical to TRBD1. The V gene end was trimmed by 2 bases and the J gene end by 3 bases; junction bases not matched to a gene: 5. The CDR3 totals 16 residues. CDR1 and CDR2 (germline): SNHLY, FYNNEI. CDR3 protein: CASSELRQGDNQPQHF. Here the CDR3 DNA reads TGTGCCAGCAGTGAACTGCGACAGGGGGACAATCAGCCCCAGCATTTT. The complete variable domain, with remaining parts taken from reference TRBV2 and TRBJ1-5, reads EPEVTQTPSHQVTQMGQEVILRCVPISNHLYFYWYRQILGQKVEFLVSFYNNEISEKSEIFDDQFSVERPDGSNFTLKIRSTKLEDSAMYFCASSELRQGDNQPQHFGDGTRLSIL.

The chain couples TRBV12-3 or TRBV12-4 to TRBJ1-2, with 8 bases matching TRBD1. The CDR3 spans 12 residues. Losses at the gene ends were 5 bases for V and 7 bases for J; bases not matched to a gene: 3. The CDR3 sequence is CASSPDRAGYTF. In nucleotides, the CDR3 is TGTGCCAGCAGTCCGGACAGGGCTGGCTACACCTTC.

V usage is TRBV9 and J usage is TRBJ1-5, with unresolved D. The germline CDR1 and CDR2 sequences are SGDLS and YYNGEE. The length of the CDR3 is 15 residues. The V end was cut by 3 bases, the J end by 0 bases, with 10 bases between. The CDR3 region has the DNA TGTGCCAGCAGCGCAGGATACGGTAGCAATCAGCCCCAGCATTTT. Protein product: CASSAGYGSNQPQHF.

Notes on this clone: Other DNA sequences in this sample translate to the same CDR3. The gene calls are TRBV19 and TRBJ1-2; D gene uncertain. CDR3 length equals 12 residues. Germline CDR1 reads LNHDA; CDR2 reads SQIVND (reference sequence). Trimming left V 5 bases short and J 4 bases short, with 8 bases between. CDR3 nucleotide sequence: TGTGCCAGTAGTGTACAGAGCTATGGCTACACCTTC. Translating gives CASSVQSYGYTF.

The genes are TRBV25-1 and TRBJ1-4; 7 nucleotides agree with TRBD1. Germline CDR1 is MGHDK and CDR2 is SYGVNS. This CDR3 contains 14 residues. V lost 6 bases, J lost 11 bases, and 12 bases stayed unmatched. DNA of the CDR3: TGTGCCAGCAGCCTCACCGGGACAGCGAAGAAACTGTTTTTT. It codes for CASSLTGTAKKLFF.

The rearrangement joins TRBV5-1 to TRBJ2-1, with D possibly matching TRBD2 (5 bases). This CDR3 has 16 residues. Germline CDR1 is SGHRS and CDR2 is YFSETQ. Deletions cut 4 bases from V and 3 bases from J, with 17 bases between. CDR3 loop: CASSGRAGAGYNEQFF. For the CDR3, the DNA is TGCGCCAGCAGCGGAAGGGCGGGCGCTGGCTACAATGAGCAGTTCTTC.

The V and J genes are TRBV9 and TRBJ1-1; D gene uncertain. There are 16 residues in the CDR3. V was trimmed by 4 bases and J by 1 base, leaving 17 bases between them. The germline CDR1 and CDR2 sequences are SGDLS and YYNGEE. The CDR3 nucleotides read TGTGCCAGCAGCAAAGGCTGGGCAGTTCAGAACACTGAAGCTTTCTTT. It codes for CASSKGWAVQNTEAFF.